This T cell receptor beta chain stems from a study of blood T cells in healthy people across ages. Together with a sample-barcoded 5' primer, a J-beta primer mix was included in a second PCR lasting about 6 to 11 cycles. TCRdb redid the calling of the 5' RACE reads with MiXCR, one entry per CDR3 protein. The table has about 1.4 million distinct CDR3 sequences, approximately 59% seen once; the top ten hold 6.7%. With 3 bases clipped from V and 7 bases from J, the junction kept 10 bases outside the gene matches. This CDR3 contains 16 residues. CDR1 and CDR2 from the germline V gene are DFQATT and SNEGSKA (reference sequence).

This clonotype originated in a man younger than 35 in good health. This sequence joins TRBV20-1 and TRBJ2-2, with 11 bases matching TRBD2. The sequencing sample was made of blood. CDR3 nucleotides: TGCAGTGCTAGGATTAGCGGGAGGGCCGGGGACGGGGAGCTGTTTTTT. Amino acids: CSARISGRAGDGELFF.